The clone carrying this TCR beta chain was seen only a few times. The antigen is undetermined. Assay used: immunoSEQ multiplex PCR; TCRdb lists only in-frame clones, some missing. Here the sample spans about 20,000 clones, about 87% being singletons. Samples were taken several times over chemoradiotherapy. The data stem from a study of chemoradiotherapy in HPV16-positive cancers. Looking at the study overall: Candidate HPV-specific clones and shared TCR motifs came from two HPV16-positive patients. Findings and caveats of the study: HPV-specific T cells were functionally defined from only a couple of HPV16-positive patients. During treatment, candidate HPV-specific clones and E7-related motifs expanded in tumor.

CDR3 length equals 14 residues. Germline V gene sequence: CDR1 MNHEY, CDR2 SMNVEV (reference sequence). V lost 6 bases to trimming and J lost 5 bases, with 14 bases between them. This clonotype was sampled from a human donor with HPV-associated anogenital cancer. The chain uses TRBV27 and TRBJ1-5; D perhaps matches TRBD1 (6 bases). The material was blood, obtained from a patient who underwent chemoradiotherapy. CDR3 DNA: TGTGCCAGCAGCCCACAGGGAGGTCATCAGCCCCAGCATTTT. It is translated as CASSPQGGHQPQHF.